This entry lists 10 T cell receptor beta chains sequenced from one sample in a study of cytomegalovirus exposure and HLA in healthy donors. The PCR ran on 60 Vbeta and 13 Jbeta primers. The data were produced by immunoSEQ multiplex PCR, yet TCRdb's version contains in-frame clones alone and is incomplete. The sample lists roughly 180,000 clones; 75% to 85% were seen once. The sequenced sample consisted of PBMCs. These receptors were obtained from a woman aged 25-40 years in good health and CMV-seropositive.

This clone was recorded only once. This rearrangement joins TRBV12-5 to TRBJ2-5; a possible D gene is TRBD1 (6 bases). Germline V gene sequence: CDR1 LGHNT, CDR2 FRNRAP. The V and J ends lost 5 bases and 5 bases respectively, with 12 bases between them. CDR3 length equals 13 residues. The chain's CDR3 is CASGQQGLETQYF. The DNA of the CDR3 is TGTGCTAGTGGTCAACAGGGTTTGGAGACCCAGTACTTC.

This clone turned up a few times. The chain recombines TRBV7-2 with TRBJ2-7; 11 nucleotides align to TRBD2. V trimming: 3 bases; J trimming: 6 bases; junction bases outside the gene matches: 10. This CDR3 has 16 residues. Germline V gene lookup returns CDR1 SGHTA and CDR2 FQGNSA. CDR3 in amino acids: CASSFRPLAGGGEQYF. The DNA of the CDR3 is TGTGCCAGCAGCTTTCGTCCCCTAGCGGGGGGAGGCGAGCAGTACTTC.

The rearrangement uses TRBV15 and TRBJ1-2, with D possibly TRBD1 on 6 matching bases. With 0 bases removed from V and 6 bases from J, the gap between germline ends came to 11 bases. Germline-derived CDR1 and CDR2 are LNHNV and YYDKDF (reference sequence). The CDR3 runs to 14 residues. The CDR3 spells CATSRDRGRDGYTF. As DNA, the CDR3 is TGTGCCACCAGCAGAGACAGGGGACGGGATGGCTACACCTTC.

This chain joins TRBV6-6 and TRBJ2-5; a weak D match, TRBD1 (6 bases). The CDR3 covers 14 residues. In germline, CDR1 is MNHNY, CDR2 SVGAGI (reference sequence). The V end lost 6 bases, the J end lost 3 bases, and 14 bases lay between the germline ends. The CDR3 here is CASSRGQWEETQYF. CDR3 nucleotides: TGTGCCAGCAGCCGCGGACAGTGGGAAGAGACCCAGTACTTC.

The V and J genes are TRBV9 and TRBJ2-1; D possibly corresponds to TRBD2 (6 bases). Per the germline V gene, CDR1 is SGDLS and CDR2 is YYNGEE. Trimming took off 2 bases at V and 2 bases at J, with 11 bases between the two ends. The CDR3 runs to 15 residues. The CDR3 DNA sequence: TGTGCCAGCAGCGTGCGGGACGGGACCTACAATGAGCAGTTCTTC. This sequence encodes CASSVRDGTYNEQFF.

The CDR3 loop is CASSPRTGKTYEQYF. CDR3 coding DNA: TGTGCCAGCAGCCCCCGGACAGGGAAGACCTACGAGCAGTACTTC. The gene calls are TRBV7-9 and TRBJ2-5; 8 bases match TRBD1. The J call is doubtful: the DNA matches TRBJ2-7 better. Germline V lookup: CDR1 SEHNR, CDR2 FQNEAQ (reference sequence). The CDR3 has 15 amino acids.

The CDR3 reads CASSLSGDRGRSPLHF. The CDR3 nucleotides read TGTGCCAGTAGTCTCTCGGGGGACAGGGGGCGGTCACCCCTCCACTTT. The rearrangement links TRBV19 to TRBJ1-6, with 12 positions matching TRBD1. CDR1 is LNHDA, CDR2 SQIVND, per germline (reference sequence). CDR3 length: 16 amino acids. V shed 5 bases and J 10 bases; nucleotides not matched to a gene: 9.

The chain is built from TRBV30 and TRBJ1-5; possibly TRBD1 for D (6 bases). Trimming stripped 7 bases from V and 4 bases from J, with 17 bases between. CDR3 size: 14 residues. Germline CDR1 is GTSNPN and CDR2 is SVGIG (reference sequence). CDR3 DNA: TGTGCCTCCCGGGGAGGGGGGTCTAATCAGCCCCAGCATTTT. Translated, it gives CASRGGGSNQPQHF.

A word on this clone: Its ends do not fully match the called genes, so a read error is possible. The chain recombines TRBV7-9 with TRBJ1-2; 8 positions match TRBD1. Looked up from germline, CDR1 is SEHNR and CDR2 is FQNEAQ (reference sequence). The CDR3 is 16 amino acids. This CDR3 reads CSSRFSSGQGHYGYTF. CDR3 bases: TGTTCCAGCAGGTTTAGCAGCGGACAGGGTCACTATGGCTACACCTTC.

This rearrangement joins TRBV11-3 to TRBJ2-2, with D possibly being TRBD1 (6 bases). V lost 5 bases and J lost 2, with 18 bases in between. This CDR3 is 17 amino acids long. Germline CDR1 and CDR2: SGHNT and YENEEA. The CDR3 sequence is CASSRPRTEANTGELFF. The CDR3, as DNA: TGTGCCAGCAGCCGACCAAGGACAGAAGCAAACACCGGGGAGCTGTTTTTT.